This entry lists 18 T cell receptor beta chains sequenced from one sample in a study of beta chain features in type 1 diabetes. Study-level results: When Type 1 diabetes patients were examined, their TCRB CDR3s proved moderately but significantly shorter in all four CD4+ subsets.

Reverse transcribing all isolated RNA meant expressed TCRB transcripts were sequenced. The repertoire was sequenced with immunoSEQ multiplex PCR; TCRdb's copy has only in-frame clones and lacks some. The sample records some 170,000 clones, roughly 60% being singletons. No cognate antigen is known for these TCRs. The sample comprised naive CD4+ T cells from blood. The receptor source for this set is a man aged 25 to 40 with type 1 diabetes.

J is TRBJ1-2 and V is TRBV4-3, with D possibly matching TRBD1 (6 bases). CDR3 length equals 15 residues. The ends were cut back, 0 bases at V and 8 bases at J, with 16 bases in the middle. Germline assignment: CDR1 LGHNA and CDR2 YSLEER. CDR3 DNA sequence: TGCGCCAGCAGCCAAGACCGGGGGGCCACGGAGGGCTACACCTTC. Translating it yields CASSQDRGATEGYTF.

Points on this clone: Other DNA variants within this sample encode the same CDR3. The chain couples TRBV5-1 to TRBJ2-3, with D uncertain. Germline V gene data show CDR1 as SGHRS and CDR2 as YFSETQ. The ends were cut back, 0 bases at V and 0 bases at J, with 5 bases in the middle. CDR3 size: 14 residues. The CDR3 region is CASSLDRSTDTQYF. CDR3 nucleotides: TGCGCCAGCAGCTTGGACAGAAGCACAGATACGCAGTATTTT.

In its sample, this clone was seen once. The V and J genes are TRBV30 and TRBJ1-1; D is unclear. Trimming took 0 bases from V and 2 from J, leaving 7 bases between them. The CDR3 runs to 13 residues. CDR1 is GTSNPN, CDR2 SVGIG, per germline (reference sequence). This chain's CDR3 is CAWSVPANTEAFF. The CDR3 coding sequence is TGTGCCTGGAGTGTGCCAGCTAACACTGAAGCTTTCTTT.

This clone has just a few counts. J is TRBJ1-1 and V is TRBV14, with D unclear. Germline-derived CDR1 and CDR2 are SGHDN and FVKESK. Trimming took 1 base from V and 6 from J, leaving 3 bases between them. This CDR3 comprises 11 residues. The CDR3 loop is CASSQVAEAFF. CDR3 bases: TGTGCCAGCAGCCAAGTAGCTGAAGCTTTCTTT.

This clone showed up just a few times. This sequence joins TRBV30 and TRBJ2-7; D possibly matches TRBD1 or TRBD2 (5 bases each). The V and J ends lost 4 bases and 0 bases respectively, with 13 bases between them. This CDR3 is 14 amino acids long. Germline assignment: CDR1 GTSNPN and CDR2 SVGIG (reference sequence). CDR3 residues: CAWTSGTGSYEQYF. CDR3 bases: TGTGCCTGGACCTCCGGGACGGGCTCCTACGAGCAGTACTTC.

This clone was seen more than once but under ten times. V is TRBV5-8 and J is TRBJ1-5; weak D call: TRBD1 (6 bases). Germline values: CDR1 SGHTS, CDR2 YDEGEE. CDR3 length: 17 amino acids. V was shortened by 4 bases and J by 1 base, with 18 bases between the two germline ends. The CDR3 sequence is CASSQVRDTLSNQPQHF. CDR3 coding DNA: TGTGCCAGCAGCCAAGTCCGGGACACACTGAGCAATCAGCCCCAGCATTTT.

This chain links TRBV5-1 with TRBJ2-1; tentatively, D is TRBD1 or TRBD2 (5 bases each). The CDR3 is made up of 14 amino acids. Germline CDR1 is SGHRS and CDR2 is YFSETQ. V dropped 3 bases and J dropped 7 bases, with 14 bases sitting between them. CDR3 sequence: CASSWAGTQNEQFF. The DNA of the CDR3 is TGCGCCAGCAGCTGGGCCGGGACCCAGAATGAGCAGTTCTTC.

V and J are TRBV29-1 and TRBJ1-2, with 7 bases fitting TRBD1. With 6 bases clipped from V and 4 bases from J, the junction kept 5 bases outside the gene matches. CDR1 and CDR2 from the germline V gene are SQVTM and ANQGSEA. The CDR3 is 12 amino acids. The CDR3 spells CSVDRDRYGYTF. The CDR3 nucleotides are TGCAGCGTCGACAGGGACCGCTATGGCTACACCTTC.

This clone was detected a few times. The genes are TRBV29-1 and TRBJ2-7; D may be TRBD1 (6 bases). This CDR3 is built from 11 residues. V was pared by 6 bases and J by 3 bases, with 9 bases between. Germline V gene sequence: CDR1 SQVTM, CDR2 ANQGSEA. CDR3 coding DNA: TGCAGCGTCTCACAGGGCTACGAGCAGTACTTC. It encodes CSVSQGYEQYF.

This clone appeared a single time. This chain connects TRBV30 to TRBJ1-4; 8 bases are shared with TRBD1. The CDR3 covers 16 residues. Germline V CDR1 and CDR2: GTSNPN, SVGIG (reference sequence). With V trimmed by 0 bases and J by 7 bases, 10 bases remained unmatched. CDR3 nucleotide sequence: TGTGCCTGGAGTGTTAGTCGGACAGGGTTAGTTGAAAAACTGTTTTTT. Translated: CAWSVSRTGLVEKLFF.

The gene calls are TRBV14 and TRBJ2-5; D not certain. The CDR3 length is 11 residues. The germline gives CDR1 SGHDN, CDR2 FVKESK. V lost 1 base and J lost 14, with 11 bases in between. CDR3 nucleotides: TGTGCCAGCAGCCAAGGCAGGACCCTCTACTTC. It translates to CASSQGRTLYF. Filled out from reference TRBV14 and TRBJ2-5, the complete variable domain reads EAGVTQFPSHSVIEKGQTVTLRCDPISGHDNLYWYRRVMGKEIKFLLHFVKESKQDESGMPNNRFLAERTGGTYSTLKVQPAELEDSGVYFCASSQGRTLYFGPGTRLLVL.

V gene TRBV25-1 combines with J gene TRBJ1-6; the D is unclear. Trimming stripped 2 bases from V and 9 bases from J, with 8 bases between. Germline-derived CDR1 and CDR2 are MGHDK and SYGVNS. This CDR3 is built from 13 residues. CDR3 nucleotide sequence: TGTGCCAGCAGTGAACTGTGGAGTTCACCCCTCCACTTT. It is translated as CASSELWSSPLHF.

The V and J genes are TRBV29-1 and TRBJ1-4, with a possible D match to TRBD1 (6 bases). With 5 bases removed from V and 2 bases from J, the gap between germline ends came to 12 bases. Germline CDR1 SQVTM, CDR2 ANQGSEA. The CDR3 loop spans 14 amino acids. CDR3 bases: TGCAGCGTTACCGGAGGGGGGACTAATGAAAAACTGTTTTTT. This encodes CSVTGGGTNEKLFF.

This chain uses TRBV27 with TRBJ1-1; unclear D gene. There are 13 residues in the CDR3. Germline V gene lookup returns CDR1 MNHEY and CDR2 SMNVEV (reference sequence). V lost 0 bases, J lost 2 bases, and 4 bases lay in between. CDR3 amino acids: CASSLSTNTEAFF. As DNA, the CDR3 is TGTGCCAGCAGTTTATCCACTAACACTGAAGCTTTCTTT.

This clone has only a few counts. The genes are TRBV28 and TRBJ2-7; 7 nucleotides match TRBD1. The CDR3 is 14 residues long. Germline V gene data show CDR1 as MDHEN and CDR2 as SYDVKM. With V trimmed by 6 bases and J by 2 bases, 7 bases remained unmatched. The CDR3 spells CASRGDSGTYEQYF. CDR3 coding DNA: TGTGCCAGCAGGGGGGACAGTGGAACCTACGAGCAGTACTTC.

The chain recombines TRBV11-3 with TRBJ2-2; a possible D gene is TRBD1 (5 bases). CDR3 size: 15 residues. Looked up from germline, CDR1 is SGHNT and CDR2 is YENEEA. V was trimmed by 3 bases and J by 2 bases, leaving 10 bases between them. This chain's CDR3 is CASSFSGLNTGELFF. The CDR3 nucleotides are TGTGCCAGCAGCTTCTCAGGGCTTAACACCGGGGAGCTGTTTTTT.

As to this clone: A junction end diverges from the germline sequence, so it may reflect a read error. The CDR3 region is CAWSTAGAREDF. CDR3 coding DNA: TGTGCCTGGAGTACTGCGGGGGCTAGGGAGGACTTC. V usage is TRBV30 and J usage is TRBJ2-7, with a possible D match to TRBD2 (7 bases). The CDR3 length is 12 residues. Germline V gene data show CDR1 as GTSNPN and CDR2 as SVGIG (reference sequence).

J is TRBJ2-7 and V is TRBV13; possible D gene TRBD2, 6 bases. CDR1 and CDR2 (germline): PRHDT, FYEKMQ (reference sequence). V shed 3 bases and J shed 0 bases, with 12 bases lying between them. CDR3 length: 15 amino acids. The chain's CDR3 is CASSFGGTYSYEQYF. The CDR3 nucleotides read TGTGCCAGCAGCTTTGGCGGGACCTACTCCTACGAGCAGTACTTC. The whole variable domain, remainder taken from reference TRBV13 and TRBJ2-7, is AAGVIQSPRHLIKEKRETATLKCYPIPRHDTVYWYQQGPGQDPQFLISFYEKMQSDKGSIPDRFSAQQFSDYHSELNMSSLELGDSALYFCASSFGGTYSYEQYFGPGTRLTVT.